This is a list of T cell receptor beta chains from one sample in a study of blood T cells in healthy people across ages. MiXCR, run by TCRdb on the 5' RACE reads, gives a single entry per CDR3 protein. The sample comprises approximately 730,000 distinct CDR3 sequences, approximately 43% of which are singletons, and under 25% rests with the top ten. Sequenced sample: blood. These receptors were obtained from a woman aged 55-69 years in good health. The CDR3 runs from the conserved cysteine through the conserved F or W. The D gene is left open where the match is weak. The size field is filled for only some rows; it gives once, few, many or a size class.

V	D	J	size	DNA	CDR3
TRBV9	NA	TRBJ2-1	few	TGTGCCAGCAGCGTAGAGTTTAGCGGAATTGGGAACAATGAGCAGTTCTTC	CASSVEFSGIGNNEQFF
TRBV6-5	TRBD1	TRBJ2-7	few	TGTGCCAGCAGTTACTCGGGGGACAGCCTCTCTCCCTACGAGCAGTACTTC	CASSYSGDSLSPYEQYF
TRBV20-1	TRBD2	TRBJ2-1	NA	TGCAGTGCTCATCCCGGACTAGCGGTAAACAATGAGCAGTTCTTC	CSAHPGLAVNNEQFF
TRBV28	TRBD1	TRBJ1-2	few	TGTGCCAGTGGGGGGACAGGGAACTATGGCTACACCTTC	CASGGTGNYGYTF
TRBV15	NA	TRBJ2-3	few	TGTGCCACCAGCAGAGATCGGGACTGGGGTGATACGCAGTATTTT	CATSRDRDWGDTQYF
TRBV20-1	NA	TRBJ2-1	NA	TGCAGTGCTAGAGATATCCGCCAGGGGAGTAACAATGAGCAGTTCTTC	CSARDIRQGSNNEQFF
TRBV12-3/TRBV12-4	TRBD1	TRBJ1-2	few	TGTGCCAGCAGTCCAGGGGACAGGCTCTATGGCTACACCTTC	CASSPGDRLYGYTF
TRBV20-1	NA	TRBJ1-1	NA	TGCAGTGCCCTACCTGATGACAGGAACACTGAAGCTTTCTTT	CSALPDDRNTEAFF
TRBV29-1	TRBD1	TRBJ1-4	NA	TGCAGCGTCCGTGGACAGGCGGGTGAAAAACTGTTTTTT	CSVRGQAGEKLFF
TRBV6-5	NA	TRBJ1-1	few	TGTGCCAGCAGTTACGATAAGCGGGTGAACACTGAAGCTTTCTTT	CASSYDKRVNTEAFF
TRBV6-2/TRBV6-3	NA	TRBJ2-2	few	TGTGCCAGCAGTTATTCCACCCTTCTCACGAACACCGGGGAGCTGTTTTTT	CASSYSTLLTNTGELFF
TRBV18	TRBD1	TRBJ1-4	NA	TGTGCCAGCAGTGGACAGGCAACAACTAATGAAAAACTGTTTTTT	CASSGQATTNEKLFF
TRBV5-8	NA	TRBJ2-5	NA	TGTGCCAGCAGCTTGTTGGCCGCCGTCCAAGAGACCCAGTACTTC	CASSLLAAVQETQYF
TRBV7-3	NA	TRBJ2-7	many	TGTGCCAGCAGCTTGGTCCTCATGTCCTCCTACGAGCAGTACTTC	CASSLVLMSSYEQYF
TRBV12-3/TRBV12-4	NA	TRBJ1-1	many	TGTGCCAGCAGGGCGGAATTTATGAACACTGAAGCTTTCTTT	CASRAEFMNTEAFF
TRBV19	TRBD2	TRBJ2-5	few	TGTGCCACCAAGAGCGGGGCTCAAGAGACCCAGTACTTC	CATKSGAQETQYF
TRBV7-2	NA	TRBJ2-1	NA	TGTGCCAGCAGCTTGCGGGGTTTGGATGAGCAGTTCTTC	CASSLRGLDEQFF
TRBV29-1	TRBD1	TRBJ2-2	few	TGCAGCGGTGGACAGGGGGTAGGCACCGGGGAGCTGTTTTTT	CSGGQGVGTGELFF
TRBV7-2	TRBD1	TRBJ2-7	NA	TGTGCCACCCGACAGGGAGTAAGCTACGAGCAGTACTTC	CATRQGVSYEQYF
TRBV7-2	TRBD2	TRBJ2-5	NA	TGTGCCAGCAGCTCGGGTAGCGGGAGGGAAGGTGAGCAGTACTTC	CASSSGSGREGEQYF
TRBV3-1	NA	TRBJ2-3	few	TGTGCCAGCAGCGTCCTGCTGGGGGATACGCAGTATTTT	CASSVLLGDTQYF
TRBV5-1	TRBD1	TRBJ1-5	NA	TGCGCCAGCAGCGTAGGACAGGAGAATCAGCCCCAGCATTTT	CASSVGQENQPQHF
TRBV27	TRBD1	TRBJ1-2	few	TGTGCCAGCAGACCCATCGGGACAGGGGGTGGCTACACCTTC	CASRPIGTGGGYTF
TRBV12-3/TRBV12-4	NA	TRBJ2-7	NA	TGTGCCAGCAGTGTTCCAGGGGACGAACACTACGAGCAGTACTTC	CASSVPGDEHYEQYF
TRBV4-2	TRBD2	TRBJ2-1	once	TGTGCCAGCCGGACGAATAGCGGGGGATACAATGAGCAGTTCTTC	CASRTNSGGYNEQFF
TRBV20-1	TRBD1	TRBJ2-3	NA	TGCAGTGCTAGAGGAGACAGGGGTAGCACAGATACGCAGTATTTT	CSARGDRGSTDTQYF
TRBV2	NA	TRBJ2-5	many	TGTGCCAGCAGTGTACAGAAAGAGACCCAGTACTTC	CASSVQKETQYF